The 2 T cell receptor beta chains listed next were all sequenced from one sample in a study of T cells in Graves' hyperthyroidism and ophthalmopathy. RNA transcripts served as the template for amplifying TCR beta CDR3 regions. RT-PCR in the first round (using the HTBI primer set) targeted the TCR CDR3. TCRdb used MiXCR to reprocess the multiplex PCR reads, holding one entry per CDR3 protein. The table lists a few hundred thousand distinct CDR3 sequences, around 46% of them singletons, with approximately 7.5% in the top ten. Sequencing was done on a sample of peripheral blood or thyroid tissue (not recorded which). These receptors were collected from a woman between 18 and 29 years old with Graves' hyperthyroidism.

Many counts were recorded for this clonotype. The J gene is TRBJ2-5, the V gene TRBV10-3; 8 bases are a match to TRBD1. The CDR3 spans 15 residues. V was clipped by 4 bases and J by 3 bases; unmatched bases: 7. From germline, CDR1 is ENHRY and CDR2 SYGVKD. CDR3 in amino acids: CAISVLGQGEETQYF. DNA of the CDR3: TGTGCCATCAGTGTCCTCGGACAGGGTGAAGAGACCCAGTACTTC.

The sample holds many counts of this clonotype. This chain links TRBV5-1 with TRBJ1-2; 10 nucleotides agree with TRBD1. With 4 bases clipped from V and 6 bases from J, the junction kept 6 bases outside the gene matches. The CDR3 totals 14 residues. CDR1 and CDR2 from the germline V gene are SGHRS and YFSETQ. The CDR3 loop is CASSTLGTGDGYTF. The DNA of the CDR3 is TGCGCCAGCAGCACCCTAGGGACAGGGGATGGCTACACCTTC.